Reported below is one T cell receptor (beta chain). These data originate in a study of blood T cell repertoires in COVID-19. Across the whole study: Whether acute or convalescent, the COVID-19 samples came from the United States, Italy and Spain. PBMCs, B-cell-depleted T cells, or T cells provided the cDNA or gDNA that made up the material.

In the original workflow: Amplification of reference gene primers was used by the study to estimate nucleated cell counts. Clones were sequenced by immunoSEQ multiplex PCR, and TCRdb holds only the in-frame ones, with some missing. V, J and clone size were drawn from that table, and D and trimming were deduced from the DNA. The sample has some 300,000 clones; 70% to 90% are singletons. Per the germline V gene, CDR1 is SGHDT and CDR2 is YYEEEE. V was trimmed by 2 bases and J by 4 bases, leaving 22 bases between them. The CDR3 has 17 residues. Seattle's cohort entered during active infection and was followed longitudinally.

The sequence was collected from a woman aged 70-85 years with COVID-19, enrolled during active disease. The V and J genes are TRBV5-6 and TRBJ2-7, with a weak D call TRBD1 (6 bases). Sequencing was performed on peripheral blood. The CDR3 here is CASSFSGWDNSLYEQYF. The CDR3, as DNA: TGTGCCAGCAGCTTTAGTGGTTGGGACAACTCGCTTTACGAGCAGTACTTC.